This T cell receptor beta chain was recorded in a study of CD8 T cells in Susac syndrome. The ends lost 3 bases at V and 1 base at J; junction bases unmatched: 3. CDR1 and CDR2 from the germline V gene are LNHDA and SQIVND (reference sequence). The CDR3 runs to 16 residues. Reverse transcription of roughly 0.5 to 1 ug RNA used random hexamers. An immunoSEQ multiplex PCR generated amplified TCR beta CDR3 products spanning 54 Vbeta and 13 Jbeta. TCRdb called the immunoSEQ multiplex PCR reads again in MiXCR, with one record for every CDR3 protein. The sample has fewer than 60,000 distinct CDR3 sequences, around 93% seen once; the top ten hold roughly 0.79%.

The chain uses TRBV19 and TRBJ2-2; TRBD1 agrees at 9 bases. What was sequenced was CD8+ T cells from PBMCs. The source of this sequence is a human donor with Susac syndrome. CDR3 nucleotides: TGTGCCAGTAGTATTGGGACAGGGAGGAACACCGGGGAGCTGTTTTTT. Its translation is CASSIGTGRNTGELFF.